This T cell receptor beta chain was identified in a study of CD8 T cells in Susac syndrome. The CDR3 is made up of 13 amino acids. Trimming pared 1 base from V and 3 bases from J, leaving 7 bases between. Germline V gene sequence: CDR1 LGHNA, CDR2 YNFKEQ. Random hexamers served to reverse transcribe about 0.45 to 1 ug RNA. From the immunoSEQ multiplex PCR reads, TCRdb called clonotypes with MiXCR, one entry per CDR3 protein. This table has 95,000 or so distinct CDR3 sequences, 85% to 95% appearing once. This clonotype was seen only a few times. This TCR was sampled from a human donor in good health. V is TRBV4-2 and J is TRBJ2-7; the D is unclear. The sequenced sample consisted of CD8+ T cells from PBMCs. The CDR3 sequence: CASSQVGDYEQYF. As DNA, the CDR3 is TGTGCCAGCAGCCAAGTTGGAGACTACGAGCAGTACTTC.